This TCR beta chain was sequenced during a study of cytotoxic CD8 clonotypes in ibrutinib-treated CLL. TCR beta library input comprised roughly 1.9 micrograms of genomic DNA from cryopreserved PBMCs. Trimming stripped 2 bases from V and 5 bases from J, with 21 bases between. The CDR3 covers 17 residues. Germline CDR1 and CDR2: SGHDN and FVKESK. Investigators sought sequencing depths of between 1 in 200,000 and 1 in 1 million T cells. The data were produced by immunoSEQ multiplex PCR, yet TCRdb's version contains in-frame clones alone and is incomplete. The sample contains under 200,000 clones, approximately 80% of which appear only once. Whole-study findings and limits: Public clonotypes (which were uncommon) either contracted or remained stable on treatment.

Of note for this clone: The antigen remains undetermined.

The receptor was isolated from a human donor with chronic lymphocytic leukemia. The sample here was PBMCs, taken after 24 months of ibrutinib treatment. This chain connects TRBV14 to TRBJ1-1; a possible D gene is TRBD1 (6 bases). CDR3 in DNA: TGTGCCAGCAGCCAATTGGTCTTAAGCAGGGGTGGTACTGAAGCTTTCTTT. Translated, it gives CASSQLVLSRGGTEAFF.